The clone carrying this T cell receptor beta chain occurred many times. This entry comes from a study of T cell repertoires in cytomegalovirus infection. Overall study: The public TCR beta signatures pointed to both CMV infection and matching HLA type.

CDR1 MNHEY and CDR2 SVGAGI come from the germline V gene. The CDR3 is 15 amino acids. Trimming took off 0 bases at V and 2 bases at J, with 10 bases between the two ends. TCRdb used MiXCR to reprocess the reads, holding one entry per CDR3 protein. The data contain around 530,000 distinct CDR3 sequences, approximately 15% of them singletons. The source is a human donor in good health (CMV status not recorded). Some clones in this sample may be carry-over from other donors' samples. The genes are TRBV6-5 and TRBJ2-5; D call uncertain. The source material was CD8+ T cells from PBMCs. DNA of the CDR3: TGTGCCAGCAGTTACTCGCCGGGTGGACAAGAGACCCAGTACTTC. Protein: CASSYSPGGQETQYF.